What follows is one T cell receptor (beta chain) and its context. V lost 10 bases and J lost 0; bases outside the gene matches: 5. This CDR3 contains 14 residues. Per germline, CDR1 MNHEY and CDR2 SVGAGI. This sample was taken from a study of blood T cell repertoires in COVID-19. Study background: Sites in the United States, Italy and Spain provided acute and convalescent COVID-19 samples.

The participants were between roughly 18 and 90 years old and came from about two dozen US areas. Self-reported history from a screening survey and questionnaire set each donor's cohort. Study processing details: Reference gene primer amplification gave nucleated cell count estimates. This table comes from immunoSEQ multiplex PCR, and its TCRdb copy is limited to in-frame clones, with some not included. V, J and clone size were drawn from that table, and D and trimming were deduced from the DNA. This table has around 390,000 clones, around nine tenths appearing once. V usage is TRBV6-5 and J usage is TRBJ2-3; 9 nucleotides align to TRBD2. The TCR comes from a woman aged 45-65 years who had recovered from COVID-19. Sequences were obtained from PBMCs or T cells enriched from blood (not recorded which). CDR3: CAICSGGSTDTQYF. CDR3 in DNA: TGTGCCATTTGCAGCGGGGGGAGCACAGATACGCAGTATTTT.